This record looks at one T cell receptor (beta chain) sequence and its context. Antigen specificity is unknown. These data are taken from a study of T cell responses to AZD1222 COVID-19 vaccine. Whole-study findings and limits: Spike was spanned by vaccine-associated CD4 TCRs, which were dominant at 160-218 and 743-854.

Libraries were prepared by immunoSEQ multiplex PCR; TCRdb keeps only in-frame clonotypes and omits some of them. Of some 150,000 clones detected, 70% to 90% appear once; the ten largest clones hold 2.5% to 3.5%. Trimming left V 5 bases short and J 6 bases short, with 17 bases between. This CDR3 is built from 14 residues. CDR1 SGHTA and CDR2 FQGNSA come from the germline V gene. J is TRBJ2-7 and V is TRBV7-2; tentative D call: TRBD2 (6 bases). The receptor was derived from an adult in good health. The sequencing used peripheral blood, collected on day 0 of AZD1222 vaccination. CDR3 DNA: TGTGCCAGCAGCCCGACCCCTGGGGGGACCGAGCAGTACTTC. Amino acids: CASSPTPGGTEQYF.